This TCR beta chain was observed in a study of metastatic and nonmetastatic thyroid tumors. Study background: Where malignant and benign thyroid patients were concerned, repertoires were compared across blood and tumor or nodule tissue.

Deletions cut 4 bases from V and 5 bases from J, with 12 bases between. Germline CDR1 is MGHRA and CDR2 is YSYEKL. The CDR3 runs to 13 residues. Points from the study as a whole: The reported finding was significantly higher TCR beta diversity in malignant thyroid tumors relative to benign nodules, in blood and tumor.

Notes on this clone: Its antigen is undetermined.

TCRdb ran MiXCR on the PCR reads. The sample includes 23,000 or so clones, less than 15% of them seen just once. No patient had received any treatment before thyroid surgery. The chain couples TRBV4-1 to TRBJ2-7; no reliable D call. The specimen sequenced was blood. The TCR was taken from a female donor with papillary thyroid cancer or a benign thyroid nodule (not recorded which). Some clones in this sample may be carry-over from other donors' samples. The chain's CDR3 is CASSPLTLDEQYF. DNA of the CDR3: TGCGCCAGCAGCCCGCTGACGTTGGACGAGCAGTACTTC.